This TCR beta chain was obtained from a study of T-cell reconstitution after alpha-beta-depleted transplantation in children. Construction of the TCRbeta library involved unique molecular identifiers. TCRdb passed the PCR reads through MiXCR, listing each CDR3 protein once. The data contain approximately 630,000 distinct CDR3 sequences, about an eighth of them singletons. This clonotype came up a few times. Its matching antigen is unknown. Points from the study as a whole: There were reportedly several hundred expanded graft clones from which alpha-beta T cells came about two months after transplant.

Trimming at V came to 8 bases and at J to 0 bases, leaving 4 bases not matched to a gene. CDR3 length: 13 amino acids. Germline V CDR1 and CDR2: LGHNA, YNFKEQ. The source is a girl aged 2-10 years with congenital amegakaryocytic thrombocytopenia, due to receive a stem cell transplant. This rearrangement joins TRBV4-2 to TRBJ2-7; 7 nucleotides agree with TRBD2. The sample consisted of PBMCs, taken before TCRalphabeta/CD19-depleted stem cell transplant. CDR3 nucleotide sequence: TGTGCCAGCCGGGAGGACTCCTCCTACGAGCAGTACTTC. Its translation is CASREDSSYEQYF.